The T cell receptor beta chain described here comes from a study of blood T cells in healthy people across ages. The authors ran a second PCR of roughly 6 to 12 cycles using a sample-barcoded 5' primer and a J-beta primer mix. Using its own MiXCR run on the 5' RACE reads, TCRdb lists one record per CDR3 protein. There are fewer than 2,000,000 distinct CDR3 sequences in the sample; more than 35% occur only once, and more than 20% lies in the top ten. Study outcomes and limitations: Getting older went along with TCR beta diversity per million T cells dropping roughly linearly. Correlation between TCR beta diversity and naive T cell percentage was strong. What prevented conclusive comparison of naive and antigen-experienced cells was that PBMCs were unsorted.

The CDR3 loop spans 15 amino acids. The germline V and J ends were trimmed by 2 bases and 4 bases, with 14 bases remaining between them. Germline CDR1 reads SGHTA; CDR2 reads FQGNSA. As to this clonotype: Its antigen is as yet unknown.

V usage is TRBV7-2 and J usage is TRBJ2-5, with TRBD2 as a possible D gene (5 bases). This receptor was obtained from a human donor in good health. Sequencing input: blood. CDR3 residues: CASSLLVVRGETQYF. CDR3 sequence (DNA): TGTGCCAGCAGCTTATTAGTGGTACGGGGAGAGACCCAGTACTTC.